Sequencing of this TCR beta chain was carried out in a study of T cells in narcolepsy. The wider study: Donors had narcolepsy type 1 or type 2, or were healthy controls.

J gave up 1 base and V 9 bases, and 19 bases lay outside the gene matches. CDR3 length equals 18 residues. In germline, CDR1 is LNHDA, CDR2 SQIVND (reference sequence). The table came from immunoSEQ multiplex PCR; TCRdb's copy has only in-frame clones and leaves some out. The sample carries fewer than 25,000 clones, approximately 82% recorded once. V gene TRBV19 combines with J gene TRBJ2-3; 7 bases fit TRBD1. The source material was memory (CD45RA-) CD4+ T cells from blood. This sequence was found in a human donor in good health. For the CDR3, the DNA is TGTGCCAGCCAGAGGGGGCAGGGGGTCCCACAGGGCACAGATACGCAGTATTTT. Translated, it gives CASQRGQGVPQGTDTQYF.